The 3 T cell receptor beta chains listed next were all sequenced from one sample in a study of OX40 agonist ivuxolimab in advanced cancers. TCRdb's table, derived via immunoSEQ multiplex PCR, lists solely in-frame clones and lacks some. Among about 48,000 clones listed, around 88% were seen once. The specimen comprised CD4+ or CD8+ T cells sorted from blood, sampled in a trial of the OX40 agonist ivuxolimab. These receptors were collected from an adult with an advanced solid tumor such as melanoma, head and neck, liver or kidney cancer.

The CDR3 loop reads CASSEDWRSNEKLFF. The CDR3 DNA follows: TGTGCCAGCAGTGAAGACTGGAGATCTAATGAAAAACTGTTTTTT. V and J are TRBV6-1 and TRBJ1-4; D is unresolved. Per the germline V gene, CDR1 is MNHNS and CDR2 is SASEGT. The CDR3 runs 15 residues. V lost 1 base and J lost 3, with 9 bases in between.

The chain joins TRBV7-9 to TRBJ2-3; weak D call: TRBD1 (6 bases). This CDR3 contains 16 residues. Trimming pared 4 bases from V and 3 bases from J, leaving 17 bases between. CDR1 is SEHNR and CDR2 is FQNEAQ in the germline V gene (reference sequence). The CDR3 sequence: CASSYPGHLLTDTQYF. The CDR3 nucleotides are TGTGCCAGCAGCTACCCGGGACACCTCCTAACAGATACGCAGTATTTT. Together with reference TRBV7-9 and TRBJ2-3, the CDR3 gives the full variable domain: DTGVSQNPRHKITKRGQNVTFRCDPISEHNRLYWYRQTLGQGPEFLTYFQNEAQLEKSRLLSDRFSAERPKGSFSTLEIQRTEQGDSAMYLCASSYPGHLLTDTQYFGPGTRLTVL.

V gene TRBV30 combines with J gene TRBJ2-7; TRBD1 agrees at 10 bases. The CDR3 length is 14 residues. Trimming took 5 bases from V and 2 from J; bases not matched to a gene: 6. Germline assignment: CDR1 GTSNPN and CDR2 SVGIG (reference sequence). For the CDR3, the DNA is TGTGCCTGGGACCTCGGGACAGGGGCCTACGAGCAGTACTTC. This sequence encodes CAWDLGTGAYEQYF.